These 23 T cell receptor beta chains came from one sample sequenced in a study of neurological immune-mediated disorders. TCRdb reprocessed the 5' RACE reads with MiXCR, giving one entry per CDR3 protein. The sample has tens of thousands of distinct CDR3 sequences, about a tenth seen once; the top ten hold about 1.8%. Sequenced sample: PBMCs. The source is a man aged 35 to 55 in good health.

This clonotype was found many times. The CDR3 sequence is CASSPGQARGAGNTIYF. The DNA for the CDR3 is TGCGCCAGCAGCCCGGGACAGGCTCGAGGGGCTGGAAACACCATATATTTT. The chain has TRBV5-1 and TRBJ1-3, with 8 positions matching TRBD1. The trim removed 4 bases at V and 2 bases at J, leaving 11 bases unmatched. Germline V gene sequence: CDR1 SGHRS, CDR2 YFSETQ. The CDR3 extends over 17 amino acids.

This clonotype was detected many times. This chain links TRBV6-6 with TRBJ2-7; 13 bases line up with TRBD2. The CDR3 totals 15 residues. Trimming at V came to 4 bases and at J to 4 bases, leaving 4 bases not matched to a gene. Germline CDR1 and CDR2: MNHNY and SVGAGI (reference sequence). For the CDR3, the DNA is TGTGCCAGCAGTTCTGGGACTAGCGGGGCTTACGAGCAGTACTTC. Translated: CASSSGTSGAYEQYF.

Turning to this clonotype: A read error may explain this, as a much larger clone is one base away. V usage is TRBV5-1 and J usage is TRBJ2-7; D is uncertain. The germline V and J ends were trimmed by 4 bases and 1 base, with 12 bases remaining between them. The germline gives CDR1 SGHRS, CDR2 YFSETQ. This CDR3 region has 14 residues. The CDR3 here is CASSRTPVSYEQYF. CDR3 DNA sequence: TGCGCCAGCAGCCGCACCCCGGTGTCCTACGAGCAGTACTTC.

This clonotype has ten or more counts. The CDR3 coding sequence is TGTGCCAGCAGTTTGGGCCCCCAAGAGACCCAGTACTTC. Translated: CASSLGPQETQYF. V and J are TRBV12-3 or TRBV12-4 and TRBJ2-5, with D unresolved. The germline V and J ends were trimmed by 3 bases and 1 base, with 6 bases remaining between them. The CDR3 consists of 13 residues.

This clonotype was counted between two and nine times. V is TRBV7-6 and J is TRBJ2-5, with 9 bases that match TRBD1. Germline lookup yields CDR1 SGHVS and CDR2 FNYEAQ. The length of the CDR3 is 14 residues. With 5 bases clipped from V and 5 bases from J, the junction kept 6 bases outside the gene matches. CDR3 sequence: CASSVQGAGETQYF. The CDR3 DNA follows: TGTGCCAGCAGCGTACAGGGGGCAGGGGAGACCCAGTACTTC.

This clonotype was counted ten times or more. Here the CDR3 DNA reads TGCGCCAGCAGCTTGGTGGTAGACAATGAGCAGTTCTTC. This codes for CASSLVVDNEQFF. The gene calls are TRBV5-1 and TRBJ2-1, with unresolved D. Germline assignment: CDR1 SGHRS and CDR2 YFSETQ. This CDR3 contains 13 residues. V lost 0 bases to trimming and J lost 5 bases, with 6 bases between them.

This clonotype was detected ten times or more. The J gene is TRBJ2-3, the V gene TRBV5-6, with TRBD2 matching over 8 bases. Germline CDR1 reads SGHDT; CDR2 reads YYEEEE. J gave up 0 bases and V 4 bases, and 7 bases lay outside the gene matches. This CDR3 spans 16 amino acids. The CDR3 region has the DNA TGTGCCAGCAGCACAGCGCGGGAGGTTAGCACAGATACGCAGTATTTT. Translation gives CASSTAREVSTDTQYF.

V and J are TRBV3-1 and TRBJ2-5; 7 positions agree with TRBD2. Germline values: CDR1 LGHDT, CDR2 YNNKEL (reference sequence). J lost 2 bases, V lost 4 bases, and 22 bases had no gene match. CDR3 length: 20 amino acids. The CDR3 here is CASSLLLITRASGDQETQYF. Written as DNA, the CDR3 is TGTGCCAGCAGCCTACTCCTTATCACTCGGGCTAGCGGCGATCAAGAGACCCAGTACTTC.

As to this clonotype: A much larger clone lies one base from this, so it may be a read error. This chain links TRBV20-1 with TRBJ1-1; unclear D gene. The germline CDR1 and CDR2 sequences are DFQATT and SNEGSKA (reference sequence). This CDR3 contains 14 residues. Here the CDR3 DNA reads TGCAGTGCTAGAGATCTGATACGGGCGGCTGAAGGTTTCTTT. Translation gives CSARDLIRAAEGFF.

This clonotype was observed at least ten times. This sequence joins TRBV5-1 and TRBJ1-2; TRBD1 matches at 8 bases. The germline gives CDR1 SGHRS, CDR2 YFSETQ. The ends lost 7 bases at V and 13 bases at J; junction bases unmatched: 21. The CDR3 is 15 residues long. DNA of the CDR3: TGCGCCAGCTCTCGCCTTCCGGGACAGGAGGAATCTGGCACCTTC. Its protein product is CASSRLPGQEESGTF.

This clonotype was recorded at least ten times. The J gene is TRBJ2-5, the V gene TRBV6-5, with 11 bases matching TRBD2. Trimming removed 5 bases from V and 3 bases from J; junction bases left unmatched: 5. This CDR3 region has 15 residues. From germline, CDR1 is MNHEY and CDR2 SVGAGI. The CDR3 sequence: CASSPRGLAEETQYF. The CDR3 coding sequence is TGTGCCAGCAGTCCTCGGGGACTAGCGGAAGAGACCCAGTACTTC.

This clonotype was picked up many times. The genes are TRBV7-9 and TRBJ2-4; 12 bases align to TRBD2. The V gene end was trimmed by 5 bases and the J gene end by 4 bases; junction bases not matched to a gene: 9. Germline CDR1 SEHNR, CDR2 FQNEAQ (reference sequence). The CDR3 is 17 residues long. CDR3 DNA: TGTGCCAGCAGCCCTCAAGGACTAGCGGGATCAAAAAACATTCAGTACTTC. Translated: CASSPQGLAGSKNIQYF. Full variable domain (missing parts from reference TRBV7-9 and TRBJ2-4): DTGVSQNPRHKITKRGQNVTFRCDPISEHNRLYWYRQTLGQGPEFLTYFQNEAQLEKSRLLSDRFSAERPKGSFSTLEIQRTEQGDSAMYLCASSPQGLAGSKNIQYFGAGTRLSVL.

This clonotype showed up just once. One base away lies a much larger clone, so this may be a sequencing read error. This sequence joins TRBV5-1 and TRBJ2-1; D is perhaps TRBD2 (5 bases). There are 15 residues in the CDR3. Germline V CDR1 and CDR2: SGHRS, YFSETQ. CDR3 region: CATSSGLLISNEQFF. The CDR3 DNA follows: TGCGCCACCAGCTCCGGACTTCTCATAAGCAATGAGCAGTTCTTC.

This clonotype was recorded many times. The chain has TRBV5-1 and TRBJ2-1; 7 bases agree with TRBD2. This CDR3 has 16 amino acids. Germline values: CDR1 SGHRS, CDR2 YFSETQ. The junction had 15 bases not matched to a gene; V was cut back by 3 bases and J by 9 bases. Here the CDR3 DNA reads TGCGCCAGCAGCTCCGACGGGGGGACGCTATCTGGTGAGCAGTTCTTC. Translation: CASSSDGGTLSGEQFF.

This clonotype was observed many times. The chain has TRBV5-1 and TRBJ2-5, with D tentatively TRBD2 (6 bases). The CDR3 runs 14 residues. Trimming left V 2 bases short and J 5 bases short, with 13 bases between. Germline loops: CDR1 SGHRS, CDR2 YFSETQ. DNA for the CDR3: TGCGCCAGCAGCTTCGGACGGGAGAGGGAGACCCAGTACTTC. Its protein product is CASSFGRERETQYF.

This clonotype appeared many times. The chain carries TRBV15 and TRBJ1-1, with 8 bases matching TRBD1. CDR3 length: 16 amino acids. Germline V gene sequence: CDR1 LNHNV, CDR2 YYDKDF (reference sequence). The trim removed 4 bases at V and 2 bases at J, leaving 9 bases unmatched. The CDR3 DNA reads as TGTGCCACCAGCACCATCTGGACAGGGACCAACACTGAAGCTTTCTTT. This sequence encodes CATSTIWTGTNTEAFF.

This clonotype was recorded at least ten times. The chain has TRBV6-1 and TRBJ2-3, with D hard to call. This CDR3 spans 13 amino acids. Germline V gives CDR1 MNHNS, CDR2 SASEGT. The V end was cut by 4 bases, the J end by 0 bases, with 5 bases between. The CDR3 loop is CASSVGSTDTQYF. The CDR3 DNA sequence: TGTGCCAGCAGTGTTGGGAGCACAGATACGCAGTATTTT.

The chain employs TRBV28 and TRBJ2-7, with TRBD1 as a possible D gene (6 bases). Germline V lookup: CDR1 MDHEN, CDR2 SYDVKM. There are 13 residues in the CDR3. Deletions cut 8 bases from V and 2 bases from J, with 13 bases between. The CDR3 DNA is TGTGCCAGCGGATTGGGGGCCCCCTACGAGCAGTACTTC. It encodes CASGLGAPYEQYF.

This clonotype was seen ten or more times. The chain uses TRBV9 and TRBJ2-1, with D possibly TRBD1 on 6 matching bases. Trimming removed 0 bases from V and 10 bases from J, with 17 bases in between. The CDR3 sequence is 15 residues long. Looked up from germline, CDR1 is SGDLS and CDR2 is YYNGEE. CDR3 in amino acids: CASSVDPQGIYEQFF. The CDR3 nucleotides read TGTGCCAGCAGCGTAGATCCACAGGGAATATACGAGCAGTTCTTC. Full variable domain (remainder filled in from reference TRBV9 and TRBJ2-1): DSGVTQTPKHLITATGQRVTLRCSPRSGDLSVYWYQQSLDQGLQFLIQYYNGEERAKGNILERFSAQQFPDLHSELNLSSLELGDSALYFCASSVDPQGIYEQFFGPGTRLTVL.

This clonotype was picked up many times. The chain carries TRBV19 and TRBJ1-2; D not certain. The CDR3 spans 12 residues. Looked up from germline, CDR1 is LNHDA and CDR2 is SQIVND (reference sequence). V was clipped by 7 bases and J by 6 bases, with 12 bases between them. The CDR3: CASTDHTDGYTF. Here the CDR3 DNA reads TGTGCCAGTACCGATCATACGGATGGCTACACCTTC.

This clonotype was observed many times. The rearrangement uses TRBV7-3 and TRBJ2-1; D might be TRBD2 (5 bases). In germline, CDR1 is SGHTA, CDR2 FQGTGA. Between the trimmed V and J ends, which lost 4 bases and 3 bases, there was a span of 10 bases. CDR3 length equals 14 residues. DNA for the CDR3: TGTGCCAGCAGCTCTACACTAGGCTACAATGAGCAGTTCTTC. Amino acids: CASSSTLGYNEQFF.

This clonotype was seen repeatedly, ten times or more. The rearrangement uses TRBV7-9 and TRBJ2-1, with 15 bases aligning to TRBD2. With V trimmed by 5 bases and J by 0 bases, 8 bases remained unmatched. This CDR3 spans 19 amino acids. Germline V CDR1 and CDR2: SEHNR, FQNEAQ (reference sequence). CDR3 protein: CASSALGTSGGSSYNEQFF. For the CDR3, the DNA is TGTGCCAGCAGCGCACTCGGGACTAGCGGGGGGAGCTCCTACAATGAGCAGTTCTTC.

This chain uses TRBV28 with TRBJ1-2; TRBD1 matches 8 bases. The CDR3 has 13 amino acids. CDR1 and CDR2 from the germline V gene are MDHEN and SYDVKM. With V trimmed by 6 bases and J by 6 bases, 6 bases remained unmatched. CDR3 sequence reads: CASSLRQGNGYTF. The CDR3 region has the DNA TGTGCCAGCAGCCTCAGACAGGGGAATGGCTACACCTTC.